This is a list of T cell receptor beta chains from one sample in a study of blood T cells in healthy people across ages. Each CDR3 protein gets one entry after TCRdb re-called the 5' RACE reads with MiXCR. The repertoire includes about 1 million distinct CDR3 sequences, 35% to 55% of them detected once, and approximately 17% sits in the top ten. Sequenced input: blood. These receptors all stem from a woman aged 60-75 years in good health. Each CDR3 is given with its conserved first and last residue. The D gene is left open where the match is weak. Clone sizes are given selectively: once, few, many, or a class where the clone is expanded.

CDR3aa | CDR3nt | d_gene | v_gene | len | j_gene | abundance
CASSPREIRSPVYGYTF | TGCGCCAGCAGCCCCCGTGAGATTAGAAGCCCGGTCTATGGCTACACCTTC | NA | TRBV5-1 | 17 | TRBJ1-2 | NA
CATSRSVRGAGGIQYF | TGTGCCACCAGCAGATCCGTTAGGGGGGCCGGGGGCATTCAGTACTTC | NA | TRBV15 | 16 | TRBJ2-4 | NA
CARDTSYEQYF | TGTGCCAGGGACACTTCCTACGAGCAGTACTTC | NA | TRBV13 | 11 | TRBJ2-7 | few
CSVKQGFDNEQFF | TGCAGCGTTAAACAGGGGTTTGACAATGAGCAGTTCTTC | TRBD1 | TRBV29-1 | 13 | TRBJ2-1 | many
CASSPAGTSANRFYEQYF | TGTGCCAGCAGTCCAGCCGGGACTAGCGCGAACCGATTCTACGAGCAGTACTTC | TRBD2 | TRBV12-3/TRBV12-4 | 18 | TRBJ2-7 | NA
CSGGPLLYEQYF | TGCAGTGGGGGACCGCTGCTTTACGAGCAGTACTTC | NA | TRBV20-1 | 12 | TRBJ2-7 | NA
CASSLGVIDGYTF | TGTGCCAGCAGCTTAGGGGTTATCGATGGCTACACCTTC | NA | TRBV5-5 | 13 | TRBJ1-2 | few
CASEGQGGGSNEKLFF | TGTGCCAGCGAAGGACAGGGCGGAGGGTCTAATGAAAAACTGTTTTTT | TRBD1 | TRBV7-9 | 16 | TRBJ1-4 | NA
CSAGTSGRVNEQYF | TGCAGTGCTGGGACTAGCGGGAGGGTGAATGAGCAGTACTTC | TRBD2 | TRBV20-1 | 14 | TRBJ2-5 | NA
CAISEWSSYEQYF | TGTGCCATCAGTGAGTGGAGCTCCTACGAGCAGTACTTC | NA | TRBV10-3 | 13 | TRBJ2-7 | NA
CSVVAGYIQYF | TGCAGCGTTGTGGCGGGATACATTCAGTACTTC | NA | TRBV29-1 | 11 | TRBJ2-4 | many
CASSPTLAGGRNEQFF | TGTGCCAGCAGCCCCACCCTAGCGGGAGGTCGGAATGAGCAGTTCTTC | TRBD2 | TRBV14 | 16 | TRBJ2-1 | NA
CSARSGNAATDTQYF | TGCAGTGCCCGCAGCGGGAACGCCGCAACAGATACGCAGTATTTT | TRBD2 | TRBV20-1 | 15 | TRBJ2-3 | NA
CASSFPDRDQETQYF | TGTGCCAGCAGCTTTCCGGACAGGGACCAAGAGACCCAGTACTTC | TRBD1 | TRBV11-1 | 15 | TRBJ2-5 | NA
CASSQDPSGSGDEQFF | TGTGCCAGCAGCCAAGATCCATCCGGGAGTGGCGATGAGCAGTTCTTC | NA | TRBV4-2 | 16 | TRBJ2-1 | NA
CSARRREAENIQYF | TGCAGTGCTAGAAGAAGGGAGGCGGAAAACATTCAGTACTTC | NA | TRBV20-1 | 14 | TRBJ2-4 | many
CAISRGGRSEQFF | TGTGCCATCAGTCGGGGCGGACGGAGTGAGCAGTTCTTC | NA | TRBV10-3 | 13 | TRBJ2-1 | NA
CASSQDRGMVYEQYF | TGTGCCAGCAGCCAAGACAGGGGAATGGTTTACGAGCAGTACTTC | NA | TRBV3-1 | 15 | TRBJ2-7 | few
CASSQSRVTQETQYF | TGTGCCAGCAGCCAATCCCGGGTCACCCAAGAGACCCAGTACTTC | NA | TRBV11-2 | 15 | TRBJ2-5 | many
CSVGGAGRTDTQYF | TGCAGCGTTGGGGGGGCAGGGCGCACAGATACGCAGTATTTT | NA | TRBV29-1 | 14 | TRBJ2-3 | few
CSASHWGENEQFF | TGCAGTGCCTCACATTGGGGGGAAAATGAGCAGTTCTTC | NA | TRBV20-1 | 13 | TRBJ2-1 | many
CASTLVQMSSYNEQYF | TGTGCCAGCACCTTGGTACAAATGAGCTCCTACAATGAGCAGTACTTC | NA | TRBV12-3/TRBV12-4 | 16 | TRBJ2-7 | once
CASSRRKLAGGPPDTQYF | TGTGCCAGCAGCCGCCGGAAACTAGCGGGAGGCCCCCCAGATACGCAGTATTTT | TRBD2 | TRBV14 | 18 | TRBJ2-3 | NA